Given below is one T cell receptor beta chain in context. The antigen is undetermined. TCRdb's copy holds only in-frame clones and misses some; the assay was immunoSEQ multiplex PCR. The repertoire holds about 190,000 clones, roughly four fifths seen once, with 2.5% to 3% in the top ten. The data are from a study of cytomegalovirus exposure and HLA in healthy donors. Study-level information: The use of the same platform for the 100 to 150 validation repertoires and the roughly 680 first-cohort repertoires was reported by a later analysis. Study outcomes and limitations: Subsequent analysis of the approximately 110 validation repertoires found a tendency for first-cohort TCR clusters to co-occur. TCR beta chains numbering 150 to 200 were designated cytomegalovirus-associated.

The CDR3 totals 16 residues. The V gene's germline CDR1 is SGHRS and CDR2 YFSETQ. The junction had 10 bases not matched to a gene; V was cut back by 3 bases and J by 3 bases. Sequenced: PBMCs. The J gene is TRBJ1-1, the V gene TRBV5-1, with 8 bases lining up with TRBD1. This TCR derives from a young woman in good health and CMV-seropositive. The CDR3 region has the DNA TGCGCCAGCAGCTGGACGAAACAGGGGGAGGACACTGAAGCTTTCTTT. Translation: CASSWTKQGEDTEAFF.